This T cell receptor beta chain is from a study of blood T cell repertoires in COVID-19. Study in general: PBMCs, B-cell-depleted T cells, or T cells were the source of the cDNA or gDNA that made up the material.

The length of the CDR3 is 16 residues. V gave up 5 bases and J gave up 5 bases; unmatched junction bases: 10. Germline V lookup: CDR1 MNHEY, CDR2 SVGEGT. The data were produced by immunoSEQ multiplex PCR, yet TCRdb's version contains in-frame clones alone and is incomplete. The data hold 150,000 to 200,000 clones, with 75% to 95% observed a single time. The clonotype was recovered from a man aged 50 to 60 with acute or convalescent COVID-19. This chain joins TRBV6-2 or TRBV6-3 and TRBJ2-5; 11 positions match TRBD1. Material: peripheral blood. This chain's CDR3 is CASSTRDRGVWETQYF. Here the CDR3 DNA reads TGTGCCAGCAGTACCCGGGACAGGGGGGTTTGGGAGACCCAGTACTTC.